Sequencing of this T cell receptor beta chain was carried out in a study of blood T cells in healthy people across ages. V dropped 1 base and J dropped 6; count of bases not matched to a gene: 6. Looked up from germline, CDR1 is KGHSH and CDR2 is LQKENI. This CDR3 has 16 residues. PCR was performed a second time for roughly 7 to 11 cycles using a sample-barcoded 5' primer and a J-beta primer mix. The study obtained at least 2.5 million CDR3-containing paired-end reads from every sample. Using its own MiXCR run on the 5' RACE reads, TCRdb lists one record per CDR3 protein. The profile covers 780,000 or so distinct CDR3 sequences, with 56% appearing a single time and roughly 24% taken by the ten largest. The donors, all healthy, were Caucasians living in Russia, aged about 6 to 90. Every sample gave at least 5 micrograms of total RNA when it was extracted.

Material: blood. The receptor comes from a man aged 35 to 55 in good health. The V call is TRBV18, the J call TRBJ2-3; 11 bases are a match to TRBD1. In DNA, the CDR3 is TGTGCCAGCTCACCACTCGGACAGGGGGCGCAGGATACGCAGTATTTT. Its protein product is CASSPLGQGAQDTQYF.